This T cell receptor beta chain was sequenced for a study of pediatric ulcerative colitis. Study in general: Most patients had pancolitis, and two had left-sided colitis.

Points on this clone: What it binds is not known.

Rectal tissue came from one to two pinch biopsies taken at colonoscopy. This CDR3 has 16 amino acids. With V trimmed by 0 bases and J by 2 bases, 7 bases remained unmatched. CDR1 SGDLS and CDR2 YYNGEE come from the germline V gene. Profiled with immunoSEQ multiplex PCR; TCRdb holds only in-frame clones, not every one. The data show more than 40,000 clones, under 80% seen once. General study results and limits: Blood-derived T cells may be present in rectal pinch biopsies. Repertoires came from total lymphocyte DNA, not specific subsets.

The source material was gut tissue. This clonotype originated in a girl aged 5 to 17 with moderate ulcerative colitis. The chain carries TRBV9 and TRBJ2-7; 8 nucleotides align to TRBD1. CDR3 sequence: CASSVVRDRSPYEQYF. The CDR3 DNA is TGTGCCAGCAGCGTAGTCCGGGACAGGTCACCCTACGAGCAGTACTTC.